The 32 T cell receptor beta chains in this list originate from one sample, sequenced in a study of T-cell reconstitution after alpha-beta-depleted transplantation in children. A library of TCRbeta sequences, prepared with unique molecular identifiers, was generated. TCRdb itself ran the PCR reads through MiXCR, one entry per CDR3 protein. The profile covers about 1,000,000 distinct CDR3 sequences, with less than 30% appearing a single time and about 28% taken by the ten largest. The specimen was PBMCs, mostly from graft donor cells, collected 360 days after TCRalphabeta/CD19-depleted stem cell transplant. The receptors originated from a boy less than two years old who had a stem cell transplant for SCID, so the T cells may come from the graft donor.

The rearrangement links TRBV27 to TRBJ2-5, with TRBD2 matching 12 bases. Germline CDR1 reads MNHEY; CDR2 reads SMNVEV (reference sequence). Trimming took 2 bases from V and 8 from J; bases not matched to a gene: 6. The CDR3 loop spans 15 amino acids. The CDR3 reads CASSLGLAGSNTQYF. The DNA of the CDR3 is TGTGCCAGCAGTTTAGGACTAGCGGGGAGTAATACCCAGTACTTC.

V usage is TRBV20-1 and J usage is TRBJ2-1, with 9 bases that match TRBD2. V lost 0 bases and J lost 7; bases outside the gene matches: 7. The germline V gene has CDR1 DFQATT and CDR2 SNEGSKA (reference sequence). The CDR3 is made up of 15 amino acids. This chain's CDR3 is CSARDLGTSQNEQFF. As DNA, the CDR3 is TGCAGTGCTAGAGATCTGGGGACTAGCCAGAATGAGCAGTTCTTC.

The rearrangement links TRBV7-2 to TRBJ1-4; 12 bases agree with TRBD1. The V gene end was trimmed by 6 bases and the J gene end by 7 bases; junction bases not matched to a gene: 6. The CDR3 sequence is 15 residues long. Germline loops: CDR1 SGHTA, CDR2 FQGNSA. The CDR3 protein is CASSPGTGGAEKLFF. As DNA, the CDR3 is TGTGCCAGCAGTCCAGGGACAGGGGGCGCTGAAAAACTGTTTTTT.

This clonotype showed up just a few times. Here the CDR3 DNA reads TGCAGTGCTAGTACCGGTGTCACTGAAGCTTTCTTT. Its translation is CSASTGVTEAFF. The chain carries TRBV20-1 and TRBJ1-1; D call uncertain. V was trimmed by 3 bases and J by 4 bases, leaving 9 bases between them. The germline V gene encodes CDR1 DFQATT and CDR2 SNEGSKA (reference sequence). This CDR3 region has 12 residues.

The chain has TRBV28 and TRBJ2-5, with D possibly matching TRBD1 (5 bases). The CDR3 consists of 12 residues. CDR1 and CDR2 from the germline V gene are MDHEN and SYDVKM. The V gene lost 5 bases and the J gene lost 9 bases, with 13 bases spanning the gap. The CDR3 nucleotides read TGTGCCAGCAGTCCTCTCCAAGGGGCCCAGTACTTC. This translates into CASSPLQGAQYF.

In DNA, the CDR3 is TGCAGTGCGAGGGGGATTAACACCGGGGAGCTGTTTTTT. Its translation is CSARGINTGELFF. The chain recombines TRBV20-1 with TRBJ2-2, with TRBD1 as a possible D gene (6 bases). The germline V gene has CDR1 DFQATT and CDR2 SNEGSKA (reference sequence). CDR3 length equals 13 residues. The V end lost 6 bases, the J end lost 2 bases, and 10 bases lay between the germline ends.

This rearrangement joins TRBV20-1 to TRBJ2-4; possibly TRBD1 or TRBD2 for D (5 bases each). Germline V gene sequence: CDR1 DFQATT, CDR2 SNEGSKA (reference sequence). Trimming removed 6 bases from V and 0 bases from J, with 15 bases in between. This CDR3 has 15 amino acids. CDR3 residues: CSAPLGGLAKNIQYF. The CDR3 bases are TGCAGTGCCCCGCTTGGGGGATTAGCCAAAAACATTCAGTACTTC.

This clonotype was counted only a few times. The chain combines TRBV20-1 with TRBJ2-5; tentatively, D is TRBD1 or TRBD2 (5 bases each). V shed 1 base and J shed 5 bases, with 14 bases lying between them. The CDR3 consists of 14 residues. The germline V gene encodes CDR1 DFQATT and CDR2 SNEGSKA (reference sequence). The DNA of the CDR3 is TGCAGTGCTAGAGGCGAGGGACGGACCGAGACCCAGTACTTC. This encodes CSARGEGRTETQYF.

This clonotype was recorded at least ten times. Written as DNA, the CDR3 is TGCGCCAGCAGCTTACAGGGACGGGGCACCGGGGAGCTGTTTTTT. It specifies CASSLQGRGTGELFF. V and J are TRBV5-1 and TRBJ2-2; D might be TRBD1 (6 bases). The CDR3 spans 15 residues. Germline V lookup: CDR1 SGHRS, CDR2 YFSETQ. V was pared by 2 bases and J by 4 bases, with 12 bases between.

The chain joins TRBV15 to TRBJ2-5, with D uncertain. Germline CDR1 reads LNHNV; CDR2 reads YYDKDF (reference sequence). Deletions cut 1 base from V and 0 bases from J, with 12 bases between. The CDR3 consists of 16 residues. The CDR3 loop is CATSRGESQYQETQYF. In DNA, the CDR3 is TGTGCCACCAGCAGAGGAGAGTCCCAGTACCAAGAGACCCAGTACTTC.

The V call is TRBV7-9, the J call TRBJ2-3, with 7 nucleotides matching TRBD1. The CDR3 covers 12 residues. CDR1 and CDR2 (germline): SEHNR, FQNEAQ (reference sequence). After removal of 8 bases from V and 2 bases from J, the junction contained 1 base not matched to a gene. The CDR3 DNA reads TGTGCCAGCCAGGGGGACACAGATACGCAGTATTTT. It specifies CASQGDTDTQYF.

The sample holds a few counts of this clonotype. The genes are TRBV20-1 and TRBJ2-3; D call uncertain. Trimming left V 0 bases short and J 3 bases short, with 13 bases between. Germline lookup yields CDR1 DFQATT and CDR2 SNEGSKA (reference sequence). The CDR3 runs to 15 residues. CDR3 nucleotide sequence: TGCAGTGCTAGAGATCCCCGCCGTACAACAGATACGCAGTATTTT. The encoded protein is CSARDPRRTTDTQYF.

The rearrangement links TRBV6-5 to TRBJ2-7; perhaps TRBD2 as D (6 bases). Germline CDR1 is MNHEY and CDR2 is SVGAGI. The CDR3 has 11 residues. Trimming removed 5 bases from V and 7 bases from J, with 9 bases in between. CDR3 bases: TGTGCCAGCAGTAACGGGGGAGAGCAGTACTTC. Translated: CASSNGGEQYF.

This clonotype was seen a few times. V is TRBV12-3 or TRBV12-4 and J is TRBJ1-1, with unresolved D. V lost 4 bases, J lost 1 base, and 19 bases lay in between. The CDR3 runs 17 residues. CDR3: CASSSRYGGSGNTEAFF. The CDR3 DNA reads TGTGCCAGCAGTTCCAGGTACGGAGGCTCGGGGAACACTGAAGCTTTCTTT.

The rearrangement uses TRBV12-5 and TRBJ2-1, with D possibly being TRBD2 (6 bases). Looked up from germline, CDR1 is LGHNT and CDR2 is FRNRAP. This CDR3 spans 13 amino acids. Trimming took 4 bases from V and 4 from J, leaving 8 bases between them. The CDR3: CASGWGEYNEQFF. CDR3 bases: TGTGCTAGTGGTTGGGGGGAGTACAATGAGCAGTTCTTC. Drawing the rest from reference TRBV12-5 and TRBJ2-1, the complete variable domain is DARVTQTPRHKVTEMGQEVTMRCQPILGHNTVFWYRQTMMQGLELLAYFRNRAPLDDSGMPKDRFSAEMPDATLATLKIQPSEPRDSAVYFCASGWGEYNEQFFGPGTRLTVL.

This clonotype has a handful of counts. This chain uses TRBV7-3 with TRBJ2-3; D is possibly TRBD1 or TRBD2 (6 bases each). Germline V gene sequence: CDR1 SGHTA, CDR2 FQGTGA. The CDR3 runs 14 residues. V was trimmed by 5 bases and J by 2 bases, leaving 11 bases between them. The CDR3 sequence is CASSAPGATDTQYF. CDR3 bases: TGTGCCAGCAGCGCTCCGGGGGCCACAGATACGCAGTATTTT.

V gene TRBV20-1 combines with J gene TRBJ1-5, with D unclear. The CDR3 spans 16 residues. The ends were cut back, 0 bases at V and 2 bases at J, with 14 bases in the middle. Germline-derived CDR1 and CDR2 are DFQATT and SNEGSKA (reference sequence). The CDR3 sequence: CSARDRRRGGNQPQHF. The CDR3 region has the DNA TGCAGTGCTAGAGATCGAAGGCGTGGGGGCAATCAGCCCCAGCATTTT.

This clonotype was seen ten or more times. This chain uses TRBV28 with TRBJ1-5; a weak D match, TRBD1 (5 bases). V shed 6 bases and J shed 3 bases, with 9 bases lying between them. The CDR3 has 13 residues. The germline gives CDR1 MDHEN, CDR2 SYDVKM. The CDR3 region is CASRGTDNQPQHF. DNA of the CDR3: TGTGCCAGCAGAGGGACCGACAATCAGCCCCAGCATTTT. The full variable domain, its missing parts supplied by reference TRBV28 and TRBJ1-5, is DVKVTQSSRYLVKRTGEKVFLECVQDMDHENMFWYRQDPGLGLRLIYFSYDVKMKEKGDIPEGYSVSREKKERFSLILESASTNQTSMYLCASRGTDNQPQHFGDGTRLSIL.

This clonotype occurred a few times. The J gene is TRBJ2-3, the V gene TRBV5-6; D may correspond to TRBD1 or TRBD2 (7 bases each). Germline CDR1 is SGHDT and CDR2 is YYEEEE. The V and J ends lost 0 bases and 7 bases respectively, with 15 bases between them. The CDR3 loop spans 15 amino acids. CDR3 sequence: CASSLAGTAGHTQYF. CDR3 DNA sequence: TGTGCCAGCAGCTTGGCGGGGACAGCGGGGCATACGCAGTATTTT.

This clonotype was counted only a few times. V usage is TRBV5-1 and J usage is TRBJ2-3, with D maybe TRBD2 (5 bases). The V end lost 0 bases, the J end lost 5 bases, and 7 bases lay between the germline ends. The CDR3 is 13 residues long. The germline V gene encodes CDR1 SGHRS and CDR2 YFSETQ. The CDR3: CASSLDGIDTQYF. DNA of the CDR3: TGCGCCAGCAGCTTGGACGGGATAGATACGCAGTATTTT.

The chain recombines TRBV20-1 with TRBJ1-3; no clear D gene. CDR1 and CDR2 from the germline V gene are DFQATT and SNEGSKA (reference sequence). V lost 0 bases and J lost 6, with 6 bases in between. This CDR3 is built from 12 residues. The CDR3 sequence: CSARDTLNTIYF. The CDR3 DNA reads TGCAGTGCTAGAGATACTTTAAACACCATATATTTT.

J is TRBJ2-7 and V is TRBV12-3 or TRBV12-4, with D tentatively TRBD1 (6 bases). This CDR3 contains 15 residues. V was trimmed by 4 bases and J by 0 bases, leaving 13 bases between them. The CDR3 coding sequence is TGTGCCAGCAGTTCCGGACAGCACACCTCCTACGAGCAGTACTTC. It codes for CASSSGQHTSYEQYF.

This clonotype turned up a few times. V is TRBV4-2 and J is TRBJ1-4; 11 bases map to TRBD1. After removal of 3 bases from V and 7 bases from J, the junction contained 1 base not matched to a gene. Germline CDR1 is LGHNA and CDR2 is YNFKEQ. The CDR3 is 14 residues long. As DNA, the CDR3 is TGTGCCAGCAGCCACGGGACAGGGGGTGAAAAACTGTTTTTT. Protein product: CASSHGTGGEKLFF.

The gene calls are TRBV12-3 or TRBV12-4 and TRBJ2-1; no clear D. The V gene lost 3 bases and the J gene lost 6 bases, with 12 bases spanning the gap. CDR3 length: 14 amino acids. The CDR3 protein is CASSFSYSSNEQFF. In DNA form, the CDR3 reads TGTGCCAGCAGTTTTTCTTACAGTAGCAATGAGCAGTTCTTC.

The chain links TRBV4-3 to TRBJ2-1; possible D gene TRBD1, 6 bases. From germline, CDR1 is LGHNA and CDR2 YSLEER. The length of the CDR3 is 15 residues. Trimming removed 0 bases from V and 6 bases from J, with 12 bases in between. In DNA, the CDR3 is TGCGCCAGCAGCCAAGATTACGGCAGGGGCAATGAGCAGTTCTTC. It specifies CASSQDYGRGNEQFF.

This clonotype was detected only a few times. The rearrangement joins TRBV2 to TRBJ2-3, with 9 bases that match TRBD1. Trimming took 6 bases from V and 5 from J; bases not matched to a gene: 3. This CDR3 contains 13 residues. Germline CDR1 reads SNHLY; CDR2 reads FYNNEI. CDR3 in amino acids: CASRDRGGDTQYF. The CDR3, as DNA: TGTGCCAGCAGGGACAGGGGCGGAGATACGCAGTATTTT.

This clonotype was detected only a few times. The gene calls are TRBV10-3 and TRBJ2-3; 9 positions match TRBD2. The V gene end was trimmed by 6 bases and the J gene end by 2 bases; junction bases not matched to a gene: 6. CDR1 and CDR2 from the germline V gene are ENHRY and SYGVKD. The CDR3 length is 15 residues. The chain's CDR3 is CAIRRLAGTTDTQYF. As DNA, the CDR3 is TGTGCCATCAGGCGCCTAGCGGGGACCACAGATACGCAGTATTTT.

This clonotype was observed a handful of times. This rearrangement joins TRBV20-1 to TRBJ2-7; TRBD1 matches at 12 bases. CDR1 is DFQATT and CDR2 is SNEGSKA in the germline V gene (reference sequence). The trim removed 1 base at V and 3 bases at J, leaving 4 bases unmatched. The CDR3 has 15 amino acids. The CDR3: CSARAGTGGNYEQYF. The CDR3 nucleotides are TGCAGTGCTAGAGCCGGGACAGGGGGCAACTACGAGCAGTACTTC.

The rearrangement joins TRBV20-1 to TRBJ2-1; a possible D gene is TRBD1 (5 bases). Germline values: CDR1 DFQATT, CDR2 SNEGSKA (reference sequence). The CDR3 runs to 12 residues. V was shortened by 7 bases and J by 8 bases, with 15 bases between the two germline ends. This CDR3 reads CSVLLRAHEQFF. The CDR3 nucleotides are TGCAGTGTATTACTCAGGGCCCATGAGCAGTTCTTC.

This clonotype turned up a few times. This rearrangement joins TRBV12-3 or TRBV12-4 to TRBJ2-3; 12 bases agree with TRBD2. The CDR3 length is 19 residues. V lost 4 bases to trimming and J lost 0 bases; unmatched junction nucleotides: 11. The CDR3 loop reads CASSSPPLAGGSSTDTQYF. CDR3 nucleotides: TGTGCCAGCAGTTCCCCCCCACTAGCGGGGGGTTCTAGCACAGATACGCAGTATTTT.

The chain links TRBV10-3 to TRBJ2-2, with a tentative D call TRBD1 (6 bases). Deletions cut 0 bases from V and 0 bases from J, with 11 bases between. The germline V gene has CDR1 ENHRY and CDR2 SYGVKD. The CDR3 has 17 residues. CDR3: CAISESWTAPNTGELFF. CDR3 nucleotide sequence: TGTGCCATCAGTGAGTCCTGGACAGCCCCGAACACCGGGGAGCTGTTTTTT.

V gene TRBV7-7 combines with J gene TRBJ2-1; 14 bases align to TRBD2. Germline CDR1 and CDR2: SSHAT and FNYEAQ (reference sequence). The CDR3 extends over 13 amino acids. After removal of 5 bases from V and 12 bases from J, the junction contained 3 bases not matched to a gene. The CDR3 DNA sequence: TGTGCCAGCAGCCCCGGGACTAGCGGGGGGCAGTTCTTC. Its protein product is CASSPGTSGGQFF.